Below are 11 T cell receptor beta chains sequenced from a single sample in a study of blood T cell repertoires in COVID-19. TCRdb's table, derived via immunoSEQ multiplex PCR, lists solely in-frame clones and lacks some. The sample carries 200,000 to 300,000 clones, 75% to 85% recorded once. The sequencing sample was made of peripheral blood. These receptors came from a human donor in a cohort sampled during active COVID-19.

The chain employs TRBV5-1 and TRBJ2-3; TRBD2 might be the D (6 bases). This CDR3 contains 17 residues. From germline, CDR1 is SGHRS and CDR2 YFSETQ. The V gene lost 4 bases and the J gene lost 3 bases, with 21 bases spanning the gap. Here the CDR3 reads CASSEEKGGPGTDTQYF. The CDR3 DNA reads TGCGCCAGCAGCGAGGAGAAGGGAGGCCCGGGGACAGATACGCAGTATTTT. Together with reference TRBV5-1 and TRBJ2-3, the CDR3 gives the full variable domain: KAGVTQTPRYLIKTRGQQVTLSCSPISGHRSVSWYQQTPGQGLQFLFEYFSETQRNKGNFPGRFSGRQFSNSRSEMNVSTLELGDSALYLCASSEEKGGPGTDTQYFGPGTRLTVL.

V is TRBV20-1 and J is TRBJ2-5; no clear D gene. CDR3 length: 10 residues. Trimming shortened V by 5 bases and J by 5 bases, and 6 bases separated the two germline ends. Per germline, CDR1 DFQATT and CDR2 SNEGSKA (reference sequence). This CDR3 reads CSAAGETQYF. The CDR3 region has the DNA TGCAGTGCTGCCGGGGAGACCCAGTACTTC.

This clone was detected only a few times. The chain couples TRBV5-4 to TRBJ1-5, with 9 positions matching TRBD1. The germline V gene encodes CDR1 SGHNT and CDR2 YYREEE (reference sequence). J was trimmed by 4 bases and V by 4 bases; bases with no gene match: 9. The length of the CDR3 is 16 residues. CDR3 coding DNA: TGTGCCAGCAGCAAGATGGACAGGGGCCAAAATCAGCCCCAGCATTTT. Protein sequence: CASSKMDRGQNQPQHF.

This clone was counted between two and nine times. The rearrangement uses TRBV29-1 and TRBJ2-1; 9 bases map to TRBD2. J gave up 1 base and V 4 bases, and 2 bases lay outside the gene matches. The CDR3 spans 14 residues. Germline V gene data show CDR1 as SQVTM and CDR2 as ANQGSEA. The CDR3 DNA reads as TGCAGCGTTGTAGCGGGAGTGTCCTACAATGAGCAGTTCTTC. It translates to CSVVAGVSYNEQFF.

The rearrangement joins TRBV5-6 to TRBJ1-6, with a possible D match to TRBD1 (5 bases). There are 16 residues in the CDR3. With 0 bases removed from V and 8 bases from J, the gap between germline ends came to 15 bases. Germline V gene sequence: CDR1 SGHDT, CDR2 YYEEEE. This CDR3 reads CASSLELQGGYSPLHF. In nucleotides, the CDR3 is TGTGCCAGCAGCTTGGAACTCCAGGGTGGGTATTCACCCCTCCACTTT. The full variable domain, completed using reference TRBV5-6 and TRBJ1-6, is DAGVTQSPTHLIKTRGQQVTLRCSPKSGHDTVSWYQQALGQGPQFIFQYYEEEERQRGNFPDRFSGHQFPNYSSELNVNALLLGDSALYLCASSLELQGGYSPLHFGNGTRLTVT.

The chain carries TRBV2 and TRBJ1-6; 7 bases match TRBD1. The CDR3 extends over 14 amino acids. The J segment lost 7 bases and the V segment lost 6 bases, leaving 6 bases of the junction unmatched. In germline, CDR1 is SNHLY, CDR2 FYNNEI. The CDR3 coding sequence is TGTGCCAGCAGCCCGACAGGGAGGAATTCACCCCTCCACTTT. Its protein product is CASSPTGRNSPLHF.

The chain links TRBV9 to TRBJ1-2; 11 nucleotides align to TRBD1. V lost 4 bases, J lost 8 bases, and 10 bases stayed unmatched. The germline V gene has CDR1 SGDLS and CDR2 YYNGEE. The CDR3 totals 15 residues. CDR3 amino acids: CASSPTGTGGEGYTF. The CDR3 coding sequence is TGTGCCAGCAGCCCGACCGGGACAGGGGGTGAAGGCTACACCTTC.

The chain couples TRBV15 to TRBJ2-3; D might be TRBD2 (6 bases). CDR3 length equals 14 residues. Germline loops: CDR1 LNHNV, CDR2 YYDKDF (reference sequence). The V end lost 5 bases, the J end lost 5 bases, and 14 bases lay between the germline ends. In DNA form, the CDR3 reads TGTGCCACCAGCGCGGGACCTGTGGGAGATACGCAGTATTTT. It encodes CATSAGPVGDTQYF.

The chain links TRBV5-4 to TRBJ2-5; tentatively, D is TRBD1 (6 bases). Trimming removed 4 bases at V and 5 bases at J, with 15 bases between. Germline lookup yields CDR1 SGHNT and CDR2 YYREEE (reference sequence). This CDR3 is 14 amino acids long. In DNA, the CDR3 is TGTGCCAGCAGCGTTAAACAGGGTACCGAGACCCAGTACTTC. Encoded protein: CASSVKQGTETQYF.

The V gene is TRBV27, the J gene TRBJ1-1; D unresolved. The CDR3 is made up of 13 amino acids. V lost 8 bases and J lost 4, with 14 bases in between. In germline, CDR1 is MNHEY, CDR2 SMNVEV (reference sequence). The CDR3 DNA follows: TGTGCCAGCGCCCAGAGGGTTGGCACTGAAGCTTTCTTT. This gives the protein CASAQRVGTEAFF.

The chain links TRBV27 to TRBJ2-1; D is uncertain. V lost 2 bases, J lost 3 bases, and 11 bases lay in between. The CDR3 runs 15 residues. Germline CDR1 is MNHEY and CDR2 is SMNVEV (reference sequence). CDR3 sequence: CASSLGFGRYNEQFF. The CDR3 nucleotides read TGTGCCAGCAGTTTAGGCTTTGGTCGCTACAATGAGCAGTTCTTC.